The rows below give T cell receptor beta chains drawn from one sample of a study of T cells in Graves' hyperthyroidism and ophthalmopathy. In TCRdb, the multiplex PCR reads were re-called with MiXCR into one record per CDR3 protein. Of 300,000 to 350,000 distinct CDR3 sequences listed, 18% are singletons. Specimen: blood. These receptors were taken from a woman aged 45-65 years with Graves' hyperthyroidism. The CDR3 runs from the conserved cysteine through the conserved F or W. A D gene is named only where the DNA matches it firmly. Only some rows state a clone size, as once, few, many or a class for expanded clones.

d_call clone_size j_call v_call cdr3_aa cdr3_nt
TRBD2 few TRBJ2-5 TRBV7-9 CASSFGTSGSRQETQYF TGTGCCAGCAGCTTTGGGACTAGCGGGAGTCGGCAAGAGACCCAGTACTTC
NA many TRBJ2-5 TRBV7-9 CATGAQETQYF TGTGCCACGGGAGCTCAAGAGACCCAGTACTTC
TRBD2 NA TRBJ2-3 TRBV3-1 CASSQGDSGGARDTQYF TGTGCCAGCAGCCAAGGGGATAGCGGGGGGGCAAGAGATACGCAGTATTTT
NA few TRBJ2-1 TRBV9 CASSAGGGDEQFF TGTGCCAGCAGCGCAGGGGGGGGGGATGAGCAGTTCTTC
TRBD2 many TRBJ2-1 TRBV5-1 CASRLAGEQFF TGCGCCAGCAGACTAGCGGGGGAGCAGTTCTTC
NA few TRBJ2-1 TRBV20-1 CSARAQGIHNEQFF TGCAGTGCTAGAGCCCAGGGGATCCACAATGAGCAGTTCTTC
NA many TRBJ2-1 TRBV11-2 CASSLDREYNEQFF TGTGCCAGCAGCTTAGACCGGGAATACAATGAGCAGTTCTTC
NA many TRBJ2-7 TRBV7-6 CASSLEPPTYEQYF TGTGCCAGCAGCTTGGAGCCACCTACCTACGAGCAGTACTTC
NA NA TRBJ1-2 TRBV12-3/TRBV12-4 CASSLAGRERYGYTF TGTGCCAGCAGTTTAGCAGGCAGGGAAAGGTATGGCTACACCTTC
TRBD1 many TRBJ2-7 TRBV5-5 CASSKGRGDRGFGHEQYF TGTGCCAGCAGCAAGGGACGAGGGGACAGGGGATTCGGGCACGAGCAGTACTTC
TRBD2 few TRBJ2-7 TRBV28 CASSSPGPGAGDEQYF TGTGCCAGCAGTTCCCCGGGCCCGGGAGCGGGAGACGAGCAGTACTTC
NA many TRBJ1-4 TRBV27 CASRRGATNEKLFF TGTGCCAGCCGCCGAGGGGCAACTAATGAAAAACTGTTTTTT
NA NA TRBJ2-5 TRBV20-1 CSAQDPVETQYF TGCAGTGCCCAAGACCCCGTCGAGACCCAGTACTTC
NA NA TRBJ2-2 TRBV30 CASERLRTVVNTGELFF TGTGCCTCGGAGCGCCTCAGGACAGTTGTTAACACCGGGGAGCTGTTTTTT
TRBD1 once TRBJ2-2 TRBV10-1 CASSDFGTGGSFGELFF TGCGCCAGCAGTGATTTCGGGACAGGGGGCTCCTTTGGCGAGCTGTTTTTT
NA few TRBJ2-7 TRBV6-1 CASTNGGREQYF TGTGCCAGCACCAACGGGGGACGTGAGCAGTACTTC
TRBD1 many TRBJ1-1 TRBV5-1 CASSFTGLTGEYTEAFF TGCGCCAGCAGCTTTACAGGGCTTACAGGGGAGTACACTGAAGCTTTCTTT
TRBD1 many TRBJ1-1 TRBV3-1 CASSQDLRTGNTEAFF TGTGCCAGCAGCCAAGATCTTAGGACAGGGAACACTGAAGCTTTCTTT
NA NA TRBJ1-1 TRBV5-6 CASSVEGTEAFF TGTGCCAGCAGCGTTGAAGGCACTGAAGCTTTCTTT
NA many TRBJ1-1 TRBV18 CASTQRTQNTEAFF TGTGCCAGCACCCAGCGGACACAAAACACTGAAGCTTTCTTT
TRBD2 NA TRBJ2-3 TRBV6-2/TRBV6-3 CASSVPGLAGGPADTQYF TGTGCCAGCAGCGTCCCGGGACTAGCGGGAGGGCCTGCAGATACGCAGTATTTT
NA NA TRBJ2-3 TRBV12-3/TRBV12-4 CASSPRRTTSTDTQYF TGTGCCAGCAGCCCCAGACGGACTACTAGCACAGATACGCAGTATTTT
TRBD2 NA TRBJ2-5 TRBV6-1 CASRGRLAGGRETQYF TGTGCCAGCAGAGGAAGACTAGCGGGGGGCAGGGAGACCCAGTACTTC